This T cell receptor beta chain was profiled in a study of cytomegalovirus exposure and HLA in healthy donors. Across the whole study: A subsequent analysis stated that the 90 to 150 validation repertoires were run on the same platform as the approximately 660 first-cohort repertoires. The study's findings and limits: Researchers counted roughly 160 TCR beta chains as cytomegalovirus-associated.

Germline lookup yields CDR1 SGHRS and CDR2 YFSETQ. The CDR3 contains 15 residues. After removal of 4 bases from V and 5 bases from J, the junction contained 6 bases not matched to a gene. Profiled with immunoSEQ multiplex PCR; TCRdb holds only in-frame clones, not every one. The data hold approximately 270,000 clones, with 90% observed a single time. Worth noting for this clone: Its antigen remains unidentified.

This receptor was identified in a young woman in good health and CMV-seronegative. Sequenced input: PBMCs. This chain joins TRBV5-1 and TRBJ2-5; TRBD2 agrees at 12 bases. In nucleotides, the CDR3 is TGCGCCAGCAGCCAGACTAGCGGGGGCGGCGAGACCCAGTACTTC. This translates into CASSQTSGGGETQYF.